This T cell receptor beta chain was sequenced for a study of CD8 T cells in Susac syndrome. This clonotype was recorded only once. RNA, at 0.5 to 1 ug, was reverse transcribed with random hexamers. One entry per CDR3 protein, called by TCRdb with MiXCR from the immunoSEQ multiplex PCR reads. The sample consists of approximately 300,000 distinct CDR3 sequences, 70% to 90% of them appearing once. TCR beta sequencing was performed on blood CD8+ and CD4+ T cells. FACS was used to enrich TEMRA cells, whereas the CD8+ and CD4+ T cells were obtained by negative isolation. The V end lost 1 base, the J end lost 2 bases, and 11 bases lay between the germline ends. The CDR3 totals 15 residues. Germline-derived CDR1 and CDR2 are SGHVS and FNYEAQ.

This clonotype was obtained from a human donor with multiple sclerosis. Specimen: CD8+ T cells from PBMCs. The V call is TRBV7-6, the J call TRBJ2-5, with D possibly TRBD1 on 5 matching bases. The CDR3 loop reads CASSLGAGWQETQYF. CDR3 sequence (DNA): TGTGCCAGCAGCTTAGGGGCAGGGTGGCAAGAGACCCAGTACTTC. The whole variable domain, remainder taken from reference TRBV7-6 and TRBJ2-5, is GAGVSQSPRYKVTKRGQDVALRCDPISGHVSLYWYRQALGQGPEFLTYFNYEAQQDKSGLPNDRFSAERPEGSISTLTIQRTEQRDSAMYRCASSLGAGWQETQYFGPGTRLLVL.